Below, 9 T cell receptor beta chains from the same sample are listed, as sequenced in a study of T cells in Graves' hyperthyroidism and ophthalmopathy. Amplified TCR beta CDR3 regions derived from RNA transcripts. HTBI primers were employed in a first-round RT-PCR of the TCR CDR3. TCRdb processed the multiplex PCR reads anew with MiXCR; each CDR3 protein has one entry. The sample yields about 500,000 distinct CDR3 sequences, roughly 15% seen once. The sequenced sample consisted of blood. The origin of the receptors is a woman aged 25 to 45 with Graves' ophthalmopathy.

The chain employs TRBV12-3 or TRBV12-4 and TRBJ2-4; possibly TRBD1 for D (6 bases). The CDR3 has 13 residues. The V end was cut by 7 bases, the J end by 8 bases, with 15 bases between. Here the CDR3 reads CASNLGGRDIQYF. The CDR3 DNA reads as TGTGCCAGCAACCTAGGGGGACGGGACATTCAGTACTTC.

The table lists this clonotype with many counts. The CDR3 is CASSQVATYRADTQYF. CDR3 DNA sequence: TGTGCCAGCAGCCAAGTGGCTACTTATCGTGCAGATACGCAGTATTTT. The rearrangement links TRBV3-1 to TRBJ2-3; D is unresolved. Germline V gives CDR1 LGHDT, CDR2 YNNKEL (reference sequence). V was cut by 1 base and J by 4 bases, with 15 bases left in between. The CDR3 spans 16 residues.

The V and J genes are TRBV6-1 and TRBJ1-2; D may be TRBD1 (6 bases). Trimming took 6 bases from V and 7 from J, leaving 21 bases between them. The CDR3 runs to 15 residues. The germline gives CDR1 MNHNS, CDR2 SASEGT. The CDR3, as DNA: TGTGCCAGCAGAACACACGACAGGCTATCCGTTGGCTACACCTTC. Amino acids: CASRTHDRLSVGYTF.

This clonotype was counted a few times. This chain links TRBV7-9 with TRBJ1-2; 7 bases are shared with TRBD1. Germline CDR1 and CDR2: SEHNR and FQNEAQ (reference sequence). The CDR3 loop spans 14 amino acids. Germline trimming cut 5 bases from V and 4 bases from J; bases unmatched to any gene: 7. CDR3 protein: CASSTWDSGYGYTF. In nucleotides, the CDR3 is TGTGCCAGCAGCACTTGGGACAGCGGCTATGGCTACACCTTC.

This rearrangement joins TRBV2 to TRBJ2-7; TRBD2 aligns across 10 bases. Trimming cost V 6 bases and J 3 bases; bases outside gene matches: 5. The length of the CDR3 is 14 residues. Germline V gene lookup returns CDR1 SNHLY and CDR2 FYNNEI. CDR3 in DNA: TGTGCCAGCAGAACTAGCGGGGCTGGCTACGAGCAGTACTTC. Encoded protein: CASRTSGAGYEQYF. The complete variable domain, with remaining parts taken from reference TRBV2 and TRBJ2-7, reads EPEVTQTPSHQVTQMGQEVILRCVPISNHLYFYWYRQILGQKVEFLVSFYNNEISEKSEIFDDQFSVERPDGSNFTLKIRSTKLEDSAMYFCASRTSGAGYEQYFGPGTRLTVT.

On this clonotype itself: The junction departs from germline at one end; a sequencing error may be responsible. The chain recombines TRBV11-2 with TRBJ2-7, with 8 nucleotides matching TRBD1. This CDR3 comprises 14 residues. CDR1 and CDR2 (germline): SGHAT, FQNNGV. The DNA for the CDR3 is TGCGCCAGCAGCTTGGAACAGGGGGCCTACGAGCAGTACTTC. Encoded protein: CASSLEQGAYEQYF.

V is TRBV7-7 and J is TRBJ1-3; D ambiguous. CDR1 SSHAT and CDR2 FNYEAQ come from the germline V gene (reference sequence). The ends were cut back, 5 bases at V and 4 bases at J, with 9 bases in the middle. The CDR3 consists of 13 residues. The CDR3 DNA reads TGTGCCAGCAGCCCTTCACCCGGAAACACCATATATTTT. Translated: CASSPSPGNTIYF.

This chain joins TRBV11-2 and TRBJ2-7; 9 nucleotides agree with TRBD2. Germline loops: CDR1 SGHAT, CDR2 FQNNGV. The ends lost 8 bases at V and 2 bases at J; junction bases unmatched: 10. The CDR3 is 15 residues long. Here the CDR3 reads CASRLAGGNTYEQYF. The CDR3 nucleotides are TGTGCCAGCCGGCTCGCGGGAGGGAACACCTACGAGCAGTACTTC.

This clonotype was observed many times. V and J are TRBV27 and TRBJ2-7; 11 nucleotides match TRBD2. V trimming: 5 bases; J trimming: 5 bases; junction bases outside the gene matches: 11. The CDR3 is 16 amino acids. Germline-derived CDR1 and CDR2 are MNHEY and SMNVEV (reference sequence). The chain's CDR3 is CASSPVSGRARHEQYF. CDR3 in DNA: TGTGCCAGCAGTCCCGTTAGCGGGAGGGCGCGCCACGAGCAGTACTTC.